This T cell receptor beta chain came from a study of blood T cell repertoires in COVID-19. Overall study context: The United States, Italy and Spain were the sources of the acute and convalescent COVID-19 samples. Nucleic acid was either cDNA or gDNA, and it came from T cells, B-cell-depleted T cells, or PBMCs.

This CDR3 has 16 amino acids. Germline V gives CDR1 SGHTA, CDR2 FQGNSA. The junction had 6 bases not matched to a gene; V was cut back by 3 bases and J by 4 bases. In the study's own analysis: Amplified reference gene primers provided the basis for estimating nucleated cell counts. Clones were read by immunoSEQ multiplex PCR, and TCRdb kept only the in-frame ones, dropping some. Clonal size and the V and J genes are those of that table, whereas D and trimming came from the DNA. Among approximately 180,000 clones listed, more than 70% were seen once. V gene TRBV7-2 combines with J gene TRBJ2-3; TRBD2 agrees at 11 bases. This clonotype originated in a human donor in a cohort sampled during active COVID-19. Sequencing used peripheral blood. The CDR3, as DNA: TGTGCCAGCAGCTTTATAGCGGGAGGGCCTCCAGATACGCAGTATTTT. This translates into CASSFIAGGPPDTQYF.